The present entry profiles one T cell receptor (beta chain) with its context. Adult donors, all healthy and HIV-negative, had no recent acute infections or vaccinations. This record comes from a study of shared clonotypes between healthy human individuals. TCRdb keeps only in-frame clones here, not all; method: immunoSEQ multiplex PCR. The sample has some 550,000 clones, almost 97% seen once. Trimming took off 5 bases at V and 8 bases at J, with 14 bases between the two ends. CDR3 length: 13 amino acids. Germline CDR1 is SNHLY and CDR2 is FYNNEI. This receptor was identified in a woman under 40 in good health. The chain carries TRBV2 and TRBJ2-3; D is perhaps TRBD2 (7 bases). Material for sequencing was naive CD4+ T cells sorted from blood. The subset is: CD45RA+ positively selected. CDR3 sequence (DNA): TGTGCCAGCAGTTCAAGGGGAGGGGGTACGCAGTATTTT. Translating it yields CASSSRGGGTQYF.